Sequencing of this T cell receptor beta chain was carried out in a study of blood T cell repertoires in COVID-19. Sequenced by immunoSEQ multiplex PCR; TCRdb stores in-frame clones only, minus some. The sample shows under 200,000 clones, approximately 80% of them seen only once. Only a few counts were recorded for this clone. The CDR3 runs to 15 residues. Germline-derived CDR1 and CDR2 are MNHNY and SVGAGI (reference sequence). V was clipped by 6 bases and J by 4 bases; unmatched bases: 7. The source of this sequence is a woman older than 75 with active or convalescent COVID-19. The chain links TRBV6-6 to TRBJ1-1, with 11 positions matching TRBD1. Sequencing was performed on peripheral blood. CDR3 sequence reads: CASRAPGQGGTEAFF. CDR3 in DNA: TGTGCCAGCAGAGCCCCGGGACAGGGGGGCACTGAAGCTTTCTTT.